One sample yielded the 32 T cell receptor beta chains listed below, sequenced in a study of T-cell reconstitution after alpha-beta-depleted transplantation in children. A TCRbeta library incorporating unique molecular identifiers was prepared. Each CDR3 protein gets one entry after TCRdb re-called the PCR reads with MiXCR. The repertoire holds about 260,000 distinct CDR3 sequences, with 6.5% to 10% as singletons. Source: PBMCs, mostly from graft donor cells, taken 180 days after TCRalphabeta/CD19-depleted stem cell transplant. The receptors shown here come from a male patient younger than 18 who had a stem cell transplant for acute lymphoblastic leukemia, so the T cells may come from the graft donor.

This clonotype was counted a few times. The chain links TRBV5-4 to TRBJ2-1, with a tentative D call TRBD2 (6 bases). This CDR3 is 14 amino acids long. CDR1 SGHNT and CDR2 YYREEE come from the germline V gene (reference sequence). The V gene lost 3 bases and the J gene lost 7 bases, with 14 bases spanning the gap. In DNA, the CDR3 is TGTGCCAGCAGCTCAGACCCTGGGAGGAATGAGCAGTTCTTC. It is translated as CASSSDPGRNEQFF.

DNA for the CDR3: TGTGCCAGCAGCTTGTCAGACAGTATGAACACTGAAGCTTTCTTT. Protein sequence: CASSLSDSMNTEAFF. The gene calls are TRBV7-2 and TRBJ1-1; possibly TRBD1 for D (5 bases). The CDR3 runs 15 residues. The germline V and J ends were trimmed by 3 bases and 0 bases, with 11 bases remaining between them. CDR1 and CDR2 from the germline V gene are SGHTA and FQGNSA.

This clonotype came up many times. In nucleotides, the CDR3 is TGTGCCAGCAGCGCAGGGACAGCACAATTCGGCTCTGGAAACACCATATATTTT. Its protein product is CASSAGTAQFGSGNTIYF. V gene TRBV9 combines with J gene TRBJ1-3; 7 positions match TRBD1. The CDR3 length is 18 residues. V lost 3 bases, J lost 0 bases, and 12 bases stayed unmatched. Germline V gene lookup returns CDR1 SGDLS and CDR2 YYNGEE. The complete variable domain, with remaining parts taken from reference TRBV9 and TRBJ1-3, reads DSGVTQTPKHLITATGQRVTLRCSPRSGDLSVYWYQQSLDQGLQFLIQYYNGEERAKGNILERFSAQQFPDLHSELNLSSLELGDSALYFCASSAGTAQFGSGNTIYFGEGSWLTVV.

This clonotype was seen at least ten times. The chain links TRBV7-9 to TRBJ2-1; D possibly uses TRBD1 or TRBD2 (6 bases each). V lost 7 bases to trimming and J lost 8 bases, with 24 bases between them. The CDR3 loop spans 16 amino acids. Germline assignment: CDR1 SEHNR and CDR2 FQNEAQ (reference sequence). The CDR3 region is CASNKGGGPRRDEQFF. Here the CDR3 DNA reads TGTGCCAGCAACAAGGGGGGAGGCCCAAGAAGGGATGAGCAGTTCTTC.

This clonotype came up many times. The V and J genes are TRBV20-1 and TRBJ1-5; D uncertain. Germline CDR1 is DFQATT and CDR2 is SNEGSKA (reference sequence). The CDR3 has 17 residues. Trimming stripped 3 bases from V and 2 bases from J, with 20 bases between. CDR3 coding DNA: TGCAGTGCTAGCCGGGCTCAAGGGTTTAAGGGCAATCAGCCCCAGCATTTT. This codes for CSASRAQGFKGNQPQHF.

This clonotype was picked up many times. This rearrangement joins TRBV5-1 to TRBJ2-7; TRBD1 agrees at 7 bases. V lost 2 bases, J lost 2 bases, and 7 bases stayed unmatched. CDR1 and CDR2 from the germline V gene are SGHRS and YFSETQ. The CDR3 extends over 15 amino acids. The CDR3 nucleotides read TGCGCCAGCAGCTTTGAACGTGGGACAGCCTACGAGCAGTACTTC. Its protein is CASSFERGTAYEQYF.

This clonotype was seen at least ten times. This chain links TRBV5-6 with TRBJ2-7; D is ambiguous. Germline CDR1 reads SGHDT; CDR2 reads YYEEEE. V was trimmed by 4 bases and J by 6 bases, leaving 11 bases between them. The CDR3 consists of 12 residues. CDR3 coding DNA: TGTGCCAGCAGCCCCAGTCTTTCCGAGCAGTACTTC. Encoded protein: CASSPSLSEQYF.

Turning to this clonotype: With a much larger clone just one base away, this may be a read error. This chain uses TRBV7-9 with TRBJ2-7; 7 nucleotides agree with TRBD2. The ends lost 4 bases at V and 3 bases at J; junction bases unmatched: 12. Germline CDR1 is SEHNR and CDR2 is FQNEAQ (reference sequence). The CDR3 sequence is 16 residues long. The CDR3 sequence: CASSSWGGDRDYEQYF. The CDR3 DNA is TGTGCCAGCAGCTCCTGGGGGGGGGACCGGGACTACGAGCAGTACTTC.

This clonotype was counted ten times or more. This sequence joins TRBV7-8 and TRBJ2-3; 16 bases align to TRBD2. Germline values: CDR1 SGHVS, CDR2 FQNEAQ. The CDR3 totals 19 residues. The ends lost 7 bases at V and 5 bases at J; junction bases unmatched: 15. CDR3 bases: TGTGCCAGCACCCCTCCCGGGACTAGCGGGGGGGCCGGAGGAGATACGCAGTATTTT. Amino acids: CASTPPGTSGGAGGDTQYF.

This clonotype appeared many times. The V and J genes are TRBV5-1 and TRBJ2-7; TRBD1 agrees at 9 bases. The germline CDR1 and CDR2 sequences are SGHRS and YFSETQ. V shed 4 bases, J shed 4 bases, and the junction held 9 bases outside the gene matches. This CDR3 contains 15 residues. CDR3 nucleotide sequence: TGCGCCAGCAGCCCACAGGGGGCTAGAGGGTACGAGCAGTACTTC. Protein: CASSPQGARGYEQYF.

This clonotype came up many times. The rearrangement links TRBV12-3 or TRBV12-4 to TRBJ2-2; TRBD2 agrees at 11 bases. This CDR3 contains 17 residues. After removal of 6 bases from V and 4 bases from J, the junction contained 10 bases not matched to a gene. Here the CDR3 reads CASSDLQTSGITGELFF. CDR3 sequence (DNA): TGTGCCAGCAGCGACTTGCAGACTAGCGGGATCACCGGGGAGCTGTTTTTT.

About this clonotype: This clone may be a read error of a much larger clone one base away. The chain combines TRBV11-2 with TRBJ2-2; tentatively, D is TRBD2 (6 bases). Trimming cost V 5 bases and J 4 bases, with 14 bases left between them. The germline gives CDR1 SGHAT, CDR2 FQNNGV. CDR3 length: 15 amino acids. This CDR3 reads CASSPYRGTTGELFF. The CDR3 DNA reads TGTGCCAGCAGCCCGTATCGGGGGACCACCGGGGAGCTGTTTTTT.

This clonotype has ten or more counts. The J gene is TRBJ1-2, the V gene TRBV27, with D tentatively TRBD1 (5 bases). The CDR3 sequence is 17 residues long. Germline V lookup: CDR1 MNHEY, CDR2 SMNVEV (reference sequence). V lost 1 base, J lost 4 bases, and 19 bases lay in between. This CDR3 is CASSLLDGGAGFYGYTF. The CDR3 coding sequence is TGTGCCAGCAGTTTATTAGACGGGGGAGCTGGCTTCTATGGCTACACCTTC.

This clonotype was seen many times. CDR3 DNA: TGTGCCATCAGTGAGGGCAGGGCGACCTACGAGCAGTACTTC. Its protein is CAISEGRATYEQYF. The gene calls are TRBV10-3 and TRBJ2-7, with D perhaps TRBD1 (5 bases). The CDR3 runs 14 residues. V dropped 2 bases and J dropped 2 bases, with 10 bases sitting between them. Germline V gene data show CDR1 as ENHRY and CDR2 as SYGVKD.

This clonotype appeared many times. V gene TRBV28 combines with J gene TRBJ2-1, with TRBD2 identical over 9 bases. The CDR3 consists of 15 residues. The trim removed 2 bases at V and 6 bases at J, leaving 5 bases unmatched. Germline V gene lookup returns CDR1 MDHEN and CDR2 SYDVKM. The CDR3 DNA sequence: TGTGCCAGCAGTTTAGCGGGAGGGCCCGTCAATGAGCAGTTCTTC. It translates to CASSLAGGPVNEQFF.

This clonotype appeared many times. The genes are TRBV27 and TRBJ2-2; D remains unclear. CDR1 is MNHEY and CDR2 is SMNVEV in the germline V gene (reference sequence). The CDR3 sequence is 13 residues long. V was cut by 6 bases and J by 6 bases, with 11 bases left in between. The CDR3 here is CASSTIEAGELFF. The CDR3 coding sequence is TGTGCCAGCAGCACCATCGAGGCCGGGGAGCTGTTTTTT.

Many counts were recorded for this clonotype. DNA of the CDR3: TGCGCCAGCAGGGGAGCCATGAACGAAAAACTGTTTTTT. Its protein is CASRGAMNEKLFF. The rearrangement links TRBV5-1 to TRBJ1-4; no definite D call. V was trimmed by 5 bases and J by 8 bases, leaving 13 bases between them. The CDR3 has 13 amino acids. CDR1 and CDR2 from the germline V gene are SGHRS and YFSETQ.

This clonotype was recorded at least ten times. This chain's CDR3 is CASSFETGNLVAGELFF. DNA for the CDR3: TGTGCCAGCAGCTTCGAAACGGGGAATTTGGTCGCCGGGGAGCTGTTTTTT. The chain employs TRBV7-2 and TRBJ2-2; tentative D call: TRBD2 (5 bases). Germline CDR1 and CDR2: SGHTA and FQGNSA. The CDR3 extends over 17 amino acids. Trimming pared 3 bases from V and 6 bases from J, leaving 20 bases between.

This clonotype has at least ten counts. The V call is TRBV5-1, the J call TRBJ2-3; D tentatively fits TRBD1 or TRBD2 (6 bases each). CDR3 length equals 16 residues. Germline CDR1 SGHRS, CDR2 YFSETQ. The V end lost 1 base, the J end lost 6 bases, and 18 bases lay between the germline ends. CDR3 coding DNA: TGCGCCAGCAGCTTGAACGGGGGCCGAAGGGACGATACGCAGTATTTT. Its protein is CASSLNGGRRDDTQYF.

This clonotype occurred many times. The chain uses TRBV5-8 and TRBJ1-5, with D unclear. The CDR3 sequence is 15 residues long. Germline V gene data show CDR1 as SGHTS and CDR2 as YDEGEE. Trimming removed 1 base at V and 8 bases at J, with 16 bases between. The CDR3 sequence is CASSLSNAIREPQHF. The DNA of the CDR3 is TGTGCCAGCAGCTTGTCTAACGCAATACGGGAGCCCCAGCATTTT.

In this sample, this clonotype turned up many times. The chain carries TRBV20-1 and TRBJ1-2; D call uncertain. The germline gives CDR1 DFQATT, CDR2 SNEGSKA (reference sequence). The CDR3 has 12 residues. V lost 0 bases and J 1 base, leaving 3 bases between the germline ends. The chain's CDR3 is CSARELNYGYTF. The CDR3 bases are TGCAGTGCTAGAGAGCTTAACTATGGCTACACCTTC.

This clonotype was counted many times. V gene TRBV21-1 combines with J gene TRBJ2-7; no check of the table's D call, TRBD2, against the DNA was made. TRBV21-1 has pseudogene status. The CDR3 has 20 amino acids. Here the CDR3 reads CASSKANPVPSGLSSYEQYF. CDR3 DNA: TGTGCCAGCAGCAAAGCGAACCCCGTTCCTAGCGGACTAAGCTCCTACGAGCAGTACTTC.

There are many counts of this clonotype. This rearrangement joins TRBV4-1 to TRBJ1-2; the D gene is possibly TRBD1 (6 bases). Trimming stripped 5 bases from V and 0 bases from J, with 10 bases between. Germline V gives CDR1 MGHRA, CDR2 YSYEKL. The CDR3 runs 14 residues. Written as DNA, the CDR3 is TGCGCCAGCAGCTCAAGGGGGGCTAACTATGGCTACACCTTC. Translated, it gives CASSSRGANYGYTF.

This clonotype came up many times. The rearrangement links TRBV5-5 to TRBJ2-1; 8 bases line up with TRBD2. J gave up 3 bases and V 4 bases, and 9 bases lay outside the gene matches. This CDR3 region has 16 residues. The germline V gene has CDR1 SGHKS and CDR2 YYEKEE (reference sequence). This chain's CDR3 is CASSLWTSSSYNEQFF. CDR3 in DNA: TGTGCCAGCAGCCTATGGACTAGCTCCAGCTACAATGAGCAGTTCTTC.

This clonotype was seen ten or more times. The chain has TRBV5-1 and TRBJ2-2, with D possibly TRBD1 on 6 matching bases. The V end lost 0 bases, the J end lost 3 bases, and 12 bases lay between the germline ends. This CDR3 spans 16 amino acids. Germline loops: CDR1 SGHRS, CDR2 YFSETQ. The CDR3 spells CASSLAGTSDTGELFF. The CDR3 coding sequence is TGCGCCAGCAGCTTGGCGGGGACATCTGACACCGGGGAGCTGTTTTTT.

The J gene is TRBJ2-7, the V gene TRBV28; D not resolved. Germline CDR1 and CDR2: MDHEN and SYDVKM. V dropped 3 bases and J dropped 6 bases, with 6 bases sitting between them. This CDR3 comprises 11 residues. CDR3 loop: CASSFHSEQYF. For the CDR3, the DNA is TGTGCCAGCAGTTTCCACTCCGAGCAGTACTTC.

This clonotype was seen many times. The junction and the germline gene differ at one end; a read error may be behind it. CDR3 loop: CASSESGTAGFF. Written as DNA, the CDR3 is TGTGCCAGCAGCGAATCCGGGACAGCGGGTTTCTTC. The rearrangement joins TRBV25-1 to TRBJ2-5; D is perhaps TRBD1 (7 bases). Germline assignment: CDR1 MGHDK and CDR2 SYGVNS. The CDR3 sequence is 12 residues long.

This clonotype was seen many times. V gene TRBV12-3 or TRBV12-4 combines with J gene TRBJ2-3; D remains unclear. The V end lost 4 bases, the J end lost 0 bases, and 14 bases lay between the germline ends. This CDR3 spans 16 amino acids. The CDR3 region is CASSSLDGPSTDTQYF. In DNA form, the CDR3 reads TGTGCCAGCAGTTCCCTGGACGGTCCTAGCACAGATACGCAGTATTTT.

This clonotype appeared many times. The V gene is TRBV3-1, the J gene TRBJ2-5; a weak D match, TRBD1 (6 bases). Germline V lookup: CDR1 LGHDT, CDR2 YNNKEL (reference sequence). The CDR3 runs to 16 residues. V shed 4 bases and J shed 5 bases, with 20 bases lying between them. The DNA of the CDR3 is TGTGCCAGCAGCCCCCTGACAGGCCACCCTCTGGAGACCCAGTACTTC. It is translated as CASSPLTGHPLETQYF.

This clonotype has ten or more counts. The chain uses TRBV25-1 and TRBJ1-6; no reliable D call. CDR1 MGHDK and CDR2 SYGVNS come from the germline V gene. V dropped 6 bases and J dropped 5 bases, with 5 bases sitting between them. CDR3 length: 12 residues. As DNA, the CDR3 is TGTGCCAGCAGGGGGAATAATTCACCCCTCCACTTT. Its translation is CASRGNNSPLHF.

This clonotype was seen repeatedly, ten times or more. The chain is built from TRBV5-4 and TRBJ2-7, with 12 bases matching TRBD1. J lost 3 bases, V lost 5 bases, and 6 bases had no gene match. The CDR3 loop spans 15 amino acids. Germline assignment: CDR1 SGHNT and CDR2 YYREEE (reference sequence). In DNA form, the CDR3 reads TGTGCCAGCAGTACCCGGGACAGGGGGCTCTACGAGCAGTACTTC. Its translation: CASSTRDRGLYEQYF.

This clonotype was seen repeatedly, ten times or more. The chain links TRBV20-1 to TRBJ2-7; D gene uncertain. This CDR3 spans 10 amino acids. In germline, CDR1 is DFQATT, CDR2 SNEGSKA (reference sequence). With 5 bases removed from V and 2 bases from J, the gap between germline ends came to 4 bases. CDR3 sequence: CSARTYEQYF. The CDR3 DNA is TGCAGTGCTCGAACCTACGAGCAGTACTTC.